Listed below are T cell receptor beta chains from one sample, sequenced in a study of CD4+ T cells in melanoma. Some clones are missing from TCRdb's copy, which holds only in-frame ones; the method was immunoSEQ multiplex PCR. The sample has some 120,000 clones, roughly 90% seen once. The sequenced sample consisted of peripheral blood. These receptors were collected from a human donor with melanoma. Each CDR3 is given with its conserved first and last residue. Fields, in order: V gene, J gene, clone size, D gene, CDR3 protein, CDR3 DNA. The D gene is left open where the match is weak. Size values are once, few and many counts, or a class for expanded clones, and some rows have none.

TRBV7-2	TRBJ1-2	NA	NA	CASSLLGDGPYGYTF	TGTGCCAGCAGCTTACTAGGGGACGGACCCTATGGCTACACCTTC
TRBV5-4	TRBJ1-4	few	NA	CASSDGRAHEKLFF	TGTGCCAGCAGCGATGGCAGGGCGCATGAAAAACTGTTTTTT
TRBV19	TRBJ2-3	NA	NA	CASRSPSLGGTDTQYF	TGTGCCAGTAGATCACCCAGTCTAGGGGGCACAGATACGCAGTATTTT
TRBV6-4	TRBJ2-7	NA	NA	CASSDPYTGYEQYF	TGTGCCAGCAGTGACCCCTATACGGGGTACGAGCAGTACTTC
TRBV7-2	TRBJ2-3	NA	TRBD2	CASSPVGLAASTDTQYF	TGTGCCAGCAGCCCTGTCGGACTAGCGGCTAGCACAGATACGCAGTATTTT
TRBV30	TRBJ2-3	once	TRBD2	CAWSVLAGGRDTQYF	TGTGCCTGGAGTGTTCTAGCGGGGGGGCGAGATACGCAGTATTTT
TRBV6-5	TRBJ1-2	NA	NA	CASSRTDSGVYGYTF	TGTGCCAGCAGTCGGACGGACTCGGGGGTATATGGCTACACCTTC
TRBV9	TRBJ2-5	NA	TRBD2	CASSGGQWTSGIKTQYF	TGTGCCAGCAGCGGAGGACAATGGACTAGCGGGATAAAGACCCAGTACTTC
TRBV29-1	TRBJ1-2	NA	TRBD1	CSVRDRIYGYTF	TGCAGCGTCCGGGACAGAATCTATGGCTACACCTTC
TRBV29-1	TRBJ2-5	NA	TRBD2	CSVDGLAGGIQETQYF	TGCAGCGTTGACGGACTAGCGGGGGGGATCCAAGAGACCCAGTACTTC
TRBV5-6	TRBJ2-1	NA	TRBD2	CASSLPRLQREVPFF	TGTGCCAGCAGCTTACCCCGACTTCAGCGGGAAGTCCCGTTCTTC
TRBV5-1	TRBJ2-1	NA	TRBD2	CASSLRTSGGTFDNEQFF	TGCGCCAGCAGCTTGAGGACTAGCGGGGGTACATTCGACAATGAGCAGTTCTTC
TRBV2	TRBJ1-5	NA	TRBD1	CASSAPRGTGGRQPQHF	TGTGCCAGCAGCGCCCCCCGCGGGACAGGGGGTCGTCAGCCCCAGCATTTT
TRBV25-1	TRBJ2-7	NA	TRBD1	CASRGTGLHYEQYF	TGTGCCAGCAGGGGGACAGGATTACATTACGAGCAGTACTTC
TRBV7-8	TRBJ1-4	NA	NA	CASSPLEGGGEKLFF	TGTGCCAGCAGCCCCCTGGAAGGGGGTGGTGAAAAACTGTTTTTT
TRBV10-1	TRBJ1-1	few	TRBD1	CATYRGQNEAFF	TGCGCCACCTACAGGGGGCAAAATGAAGCTTTCTTT
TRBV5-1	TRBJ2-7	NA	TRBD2	CASSLGLGSYEQYF	TGCGCCAGCAGCCTGGGACTAGGCTCCTACGAGCAGTACTTC
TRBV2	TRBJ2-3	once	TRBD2	CASRWDTSGEGDTQYF	TGTGCCAGCAGATGGGATACTAGTGGGGAGGGGGATACGCAGTATTTT
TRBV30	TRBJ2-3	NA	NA	CAWIWGQSTDTQYF	TGTGCCTGGATTTGGGGCCAAAGCACAGATACGCAGTATTTT
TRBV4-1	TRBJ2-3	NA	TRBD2	CASSQAYLAGAWGTDTQYF	TGCGCCAGCAGCCAAGCATACCTAGCGGGGGCATGGGGCACAGATACGCAGTATTTT
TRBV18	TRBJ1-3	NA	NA	CASSGVLAGNTIYF	TGTGCCAGCTCAGGGGTACTTGCTGGAAACACCATATATTTT
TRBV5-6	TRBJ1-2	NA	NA	CASSLGGVDYGYTF	TGTGCCAGCAGCTTGGGAGGGGTGGACTATGGCTACACCTTC
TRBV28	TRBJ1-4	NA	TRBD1	CASSPYTPGQGFLGEKLFF	TGTGCCAGCAGTCCCTATACACCGGGACAGGGATTCTTAGGGGAAAAACTGTTTTTT
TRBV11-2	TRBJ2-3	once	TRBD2	CASSPRLALSTDTQYF	TGTGCCAGCAGCCCCCGACTAGCTCTCTCGACAGATACGCAGTATTTT
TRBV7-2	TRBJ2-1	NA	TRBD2	CASSPAGVSTYNEQFF	TGTGCCAGCAGTCCAGCGGGAGTATCAACCTACAATGAGCAGTTCTTC
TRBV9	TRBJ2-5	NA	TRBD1	CASSLSGTGVLETQYF	TGTGCCAGCAGCCTCTCTGGGACAGGGGTCTTGGAGACCCAGTACTTC
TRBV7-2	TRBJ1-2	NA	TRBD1	CASSLAGGDGYTF	TGTGCCAGCAGCTTAGCAGGGGGCGATGGCTACACCTTC
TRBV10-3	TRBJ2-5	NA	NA	CAISESLGRETQYF	TGTGCCATCAGTGAGTCTTTGGGAAGAGAGACCCAGTACTTC
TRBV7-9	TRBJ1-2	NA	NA	CASSQGAYPGYTF	TGTGCCAGCAGCCAAGGGGCCTACCCTGGCTACACCTTC
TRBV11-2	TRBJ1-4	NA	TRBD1	CASSLDRHEKLFF	TGTGCCAGCAGCTTGGACAGGCATGAAAAACTGTTTTTT
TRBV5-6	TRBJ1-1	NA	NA	CASSWGTFEAFF	TGTGCCAGCAGCTGGGGGACTTTTGAAGCTTTCTTT
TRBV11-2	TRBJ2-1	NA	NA	CASSSRKGAGNLNNEQFF	TGTGCCAGCAGCTCCCGAAAGGGGGCGGGAAATCTTAATAATGAGCAGTTCTTC
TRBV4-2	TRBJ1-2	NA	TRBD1	CASSLPETGSNYGYTF	TGTGCCAGCAGCCTCCCCGAGACAGGGTCGAACTATGGCTACACCTTC
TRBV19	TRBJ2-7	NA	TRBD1	CASSKGQGAHEQYF	TGTGCCAGTAGTAAGGGACAGGGGGCCCACGAGCAGTACTTC
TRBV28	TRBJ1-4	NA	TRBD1	CASSQTGLSITNEKLFF	TGTGCCAGCAGTCAGACAGGGTTGTCTATCACTAATGAAAAACTGTTTTTT
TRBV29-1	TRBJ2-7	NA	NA	CSVVGGLGRYYEQYF	TGCAGCGTTGTAGGCGGGTTAGGGCGTTACTACGAGCAGTACTTC
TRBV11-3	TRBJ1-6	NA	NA	CASSPLISYNSPLHF	TGTGCCAGCAGCCCATTAATCTCCTATAATTCACCCCTCCACTTT
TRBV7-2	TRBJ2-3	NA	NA	CASSSGLTTDTQYF	TGTGCCAGCAGCTCCGGACTCACCACAGATACGCAGTATTTT
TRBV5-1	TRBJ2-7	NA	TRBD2	CASSLGGTSGGYEQYF	TGCGCCAGCAGCTTGGGGGGGACTAGCGGGGGCTACGAGCAGTACTTC
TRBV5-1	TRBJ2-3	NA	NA	CASRRQAIVTDTQYF	TGCGCCAGCAGAAGACAGGCAATTGTCACAGATACGCAGTATTTT
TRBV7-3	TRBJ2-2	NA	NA	CASSLTAPGELFF	TGTGCCAGCAGCTTAACGGCCCCCGGGGAGCTGTTTTTT